This TCR beta chain was obtained from a study of siplizumab effects on memory and regulatory T cells. The study's findings and limits: Siplizumab caused a significant drop in alloreactive sequences traceable to unstimulated CD4+ memory cells. Mappable alloreactive CD4+ clones were on average about 70% Treg-derived with siplizumab, approximately 26% in controls.

Of note for this clone: Its target is unknown.

The V end lost 0 bases, the J end lost 3 bases, and 12 bases lay between the germline ends. CDR1 and CDR2 (germline): SGHRS, YFSETQ. The CDR3 extends over 15 amino acids. Some clones are missing from TCRdb's copy, which holds only in-frame ones; the method was immunoSEQ multiplex PCR. The sample includes 50,000 to 75,000 clones, just over 95% of them seen just once. This TCR came from a human donor in good health. The V call is TRBV5-1, the J call TRBJ1-1; D unclear. Sequenced sample: naive CD8+ T cells sorted from blood. CDR3 coding DNA: TGCGCCAGCAGCTTGGCCCGGGTCGGTTACACTGAAGCTTTCTTT. Its protein is CASSLARVGYTEAFF.